This T cell receptor (beta chain) was recorded in a study of blood T cells in healthy people across ages (dated by TCRdb to between 2014 and 2017). As for the study more broadly: In model experiments, template switching captured roughly one uniquely barcoded TCR beta cDNA molecule for every two T cells. To track age-related changes in TCR beta repertoire diversity, the study relied on deep sequencing normalized with unique cDNA molecular identifiers. The donors were divided into four age groups: young (average around 17 years), middle-aged (approximately 41), aged (about 61) and long-lived (about 90). Using the same blood draw, the study looked at two additional independent replicas of 1 million unique cDNA reads for two donors, one aged 18 to 30 and the other aged 80 or older.

In its sample, this clonotype was seen many times. Its binding antigen is unknown. No much larger clonotype is one base removed from it; base qualities were not supplied. Overall study results and their limits: As age increased, observed TCR beta diversity per million T cells dropped in a roughly linear way, and a significant reduction was already evident by age about 40. The long-lived group showed more naive CD4+ T cells, fewer expanded clones and increased TCR diversity than the aged group, suggesting age selection. Estimates of total diversity based on one million sequenced T cells were regarded as lower bounds and as underestimates. The percentage of naive T cells measured by flow cytometry correlated strongly with observed TCR beta diversity. Conclusive comparison of naive and antigen-experienced compartments was prevented by the profiling of bulk unsorted PBMCs. Donor CMV infection status was unknown, potentially confounding age-related changes in expanded clonotypes.

For CDR1 and CDR2, the germline V gene (reference sequence) lists MNHEY and SMNVEV. The CDR3 holds 13 amino acids from the cysteine to the phenylalanine. CDR3 DNA is the only sequence kept; it has 39 bases, read in frame from the first base. Deletion took 3 bases off V and 4 bases off J, with a span of 9 bases between the germline ends. The library was prepared using 5' RACE. Sequencing was carried out with an Illumina HiSeq 2500. A second roughly 6 to 12 cycle PCR used a sample-barcoded 5' primer and a J-beta primer mix. A unique molecular identifier was introduced onto each TCR beta cDNA molecule by a template-switch 5' adaptor carrying 12 random nucleotides. Each sample yielded at least 2.5 million CDR3-containing paired-end reads. First-strand cDNA synthesis was performed from all RNA using the Mint cDNA synthesis kit, with priming by a TRBC-specific oligonucleotide. Following uracil-DNA glycosylase treatment, all cDNA underwent a first 18-cycle PCR with the universal primers M1SS and BC2_uni_R. As for how the authors treated the data: Each sample was normalized by randomly selecting 1 million high-quality reads, each carrying a distinct molecular identifier. Instead of being binned into consensus sequences, reads with shared molecular identifiers were discarded. CDR3 identification, clonotype clustering and error correction used MiTCR with a Q25 quality threshold and the strictest error-elimination algorithm. Lower-bound total TCR beta diversity was estimated with a nonparametric unseen species model using Euler transformation. The raw public data were reprocessed by TCRdb itself: fastp quality trimming at Q25, MiXCR clonotype calling, in-frame beta chains only. CDR3 protein duplicates are merged, each entry listing the most common genes and DNA. None of the V and J calls come from the authors' own analysis; TCRdb made them. The sample includes about 930,000 distinct CDR3 sequences, with 29% observed a single time. The ten top clones hold 10% to 13% of the sample.

The donors were some 36 Caucasian individuals from Russia, aged roughly 6 to 90 years, who were systemically healthy. About 9.8 milliliters of peripheral blood were drawn from each donor into EDTA-treated Vacutainer tubes. Ficoll-Paque density-gradient centrifugation was used to isolate PBMCs, with at least 7 million obtained per sample. Trizol reagent was used to extract total RNA from PBMCs, with at least 5 micrograms per sample. For every donor, flow cytometry on a PBMC aliquot measured the percentage of naive CD45RAhigh/CD27high T cells. These data also featured in a second study, about T cells of mothers and their children. The second paper states: Donors were nine systemically healthy Caucasian individuals: three mothers and their six children. cDNA synthesis consumed the entire amount of extracted RNA, loaded at about 1.5 ug RNA in each 15 ul reaction. In the second PCR, sample barcodes and 2-4 random nucleotides were introduced via the M1S primer. Over 9 million TCR beta CDR3 reads came from each mother, compared with about 3 million reads from each child. TCR recombination output is similarly shaped by thymic selection in related and unrelated pairs, with a minor effect exerted by inherited differences. Normalized repertoire overlap was always found to be slightly, but never significantly, higher in related mother-child pairs than in unrelated mother-child pairs. Persistent microchimeric T cell clones were not detected, at a sensitivity of 85 to 100 clones per million clonotypes. The study used deep NGS to compare TCR beta repertoires of mothers and children, seeking features distinguishing related mother-child pairs from unrelated individuals. Mothers averaged roughly 40 +/- 4 years of age and children averaged about 10 +/- 4 years. After adapters were ligated using NEBNext reagents, the libraries underwent 100+100 nt paired-end sequencing on an Illumina HiSeq 2000. To prevent cross-contamination, the mother and child libraries were prepared one month apart and sequenced in separate runs. For each donor, somewhere between roughly 450,000 and 2,100,000 distinct TCR beta clonotypes were identified. Naive TCR beta clonotypes were estimated from low-frequency clonotypes matched to each donor's FACS-determined naive share, without sorting.

The origin of this receptor is a woman aged 40-49 years in good health. What was sequenced was blood. Recombination linked TRBV27 to TRBJ1-2; TRBD1 is a weak D gene call, 6 bases matching. The CDR3: CASSFTRGYGYTF. The DNA is as follows: TGTGCCAGCAGTTTTACCAGGGGCTATGGCTACACCTTC.